This T cell receptor beta chain was sequenced in a study of siplizumab effects on memory and regulatory T cells. Measured with immunoSEQ multiplex PCR; TCRdb has only the in-frame clones, and not every one. The profile shows about 50,000 clones, approximately 97% of them singletons. This CDR3 has 17 residues. The V gene's germline CDR1 is SGHRS and CDR2 YFSETQ. Germline trimming cut 4 bases from V and 12 bases from J; bases unmatched to any gene: 15. Study outcomes and limitations: Apparently more diverse than memory cells, naive T cells also seemed major alloresponse contributors. It was not possible to assign a naive or memory phenotype to roughly 80-96% of proliferating CD4+ or CD8+ clones.

With regard to this clone: No antigen is known for it.

The chain uses TRBV5-1 and TRBJ2-1; 14 bases are shared with TRBD2. The sequence came from a human donor in good health. The specimen sequenced was naive CD4+ T cells sorted from blood. CDR3 sequence: CASSRSVGTSGRTGQFF. The DNA for the CDR3 is TGCGCCAGCAGCAGGTCAGTGGGGACTAGCGGGAGAACCGGGCAGTTCTTC.